The rows below give T cell receptor beta chains drawn from one sample of a study of radiotherapy plus CTLA-4 blockade in lung cancer. The data were produced by immunoSEQ multiplex PCR, yet TCRdb's version contains in-frame clones alone and is incomplete. The data contain about 45,000 clones, roughly four fifths of them singletons. The sequencing here drew on peripheral blood, taken from a patient treated with radiotherapy plus ipilimumab. Source of these receptors: a human donor with non-small cell lung cancer who had stable disease on radiotherapy plus ipilimumab. CDR3s include the opening cysteine and the closing phenylalanine or tryptophan. The D gene is left open where the match is weak. Clone size is shown for a subset of rows, as once, few, many or a class of expanded clone.

j_gene: TRBJ2-1; abundance: .; d_gene: .; v_gene: TRBV6-1; CDR3nt: TGTGCCAGCAGTACAGGGTCCAGTGAGCAGTTCTTC; CDR3aa: CASSTGSSEQFF
j_gene: TRBJ2-2; abundance: few; d_gene: .; v_gene: TRBV5-4; CDR3nt: TGTGCCAGCAGCTTGAAACAGAAGAACACCGGGGAGCTGTTTTTT; CDR3aa: CASSLKQKNTGELFF
j_gene: TRBJ1-1; abundance: .; d_gene: TRBD1; v_gene: TRBV29-1; CDR3nt: TGCAGCGTTGAACGCAACAGGGGAACTGAAGCTTTCTTT; CDR3aa: CSVERNRGTEAFF
j_gene: TRBJ2-6; abundance: .; d_gene: .; v_gene: TRBV5-1; CDR3nt: TGCGCCGTAAGGGGTGCAGTTAACTCTGGGGCCAACGTCCTGACTTTC; CDR3aa: CAVRGAVNSGANVLTF
j_gene: TRBJ1-4; abundance: .; d_gene: .; v_gene: TRBV9; CDR3nt: TGTGCCAGCAGCGTAGGGGACGTCATTAATGAAAAACTGTTTTTT; CDR3aa: CASSVGDVINEKLFF
j_gene: TRBJ2-1; abundance: .; d_gene: .; v_gene: TRBV7-2; CDR3nt: TGTGCCAGCAGCTTAGCGTCGGCAGCCTACAATGAGCAGTTCTTC; CDR3aa: CASSLASAAYNEQFF
j_gene: TRBJ1-6; abundance: .; d_gene: .; v_gene: TRBV27; CDR3nt: TGTGCCAGCAGTCTGGGAAATTCACCCCTCCACTTT; CDR3aa: CASSLGNSPLHF
j_gene: TRBJ2-1; abundance: .; d_gene: .; v_gene: TRBV15; CDR3nt: TGTGCCACCAGCAGAGGTTACAATGAGCAGTTCTTC; CDR3aa: CATSRGYNEQFF
j_gene: TRBJ1-1; abundance: .; d_gene: TRBD1; v_gene: TRBV4-3; CDR3nt: TGCGCCAGCAGAGGGACAGGGAGGATGACCACTGAAGCTTTCTTT; CDR3aa: CASRGTGRMTTEAFF
j_gene: TRBJ2-3; abundance: .; d_gene: TRBD1; v_gene: TRBV5-6; CDR3nt: TGTGCCAGCAGCGCCGGACAGGGTGCAGATACGCAGTATTTT; CDR3aa: CASSAGQGADTQYF
j_gene: TRBJ1-5; abundance: .; d_gene: TRBD1; v_gene: TRBV7-9; CDR3nt: TGTGCCAGCAGTTTACAGGGGGCGGCTAGCAATCAGCCCCAGCATTTT; CDR3aa: CASSLQGAASNQPQHF
j_gene: TRBJ2-1; abundance: .; d_gene: .; v_gene: TRBV9; CDR3nt: TGTGCCAGCAGCGTACGGACTAATGAGCAGTTCTTC; CDR3aa: CASSVRTNEQFF
j_gene: TRBJ1-6; abundance: .; d_gene: .; v_gene: TRBV27; CDR3nt: TGTGCCAGCAGATCAGAGAGCTCCTATAATTCACCCCTCCACTTT; CDR3aa: CASRSESSYNSPLHF
j_gene: TRBJ1-2; abundance: .; d_gene: .; v_gene: TRBV19; CDR3nt: TGTGCCAGTAGTGTCACTTTTACGGGGATGGCTCATGGCTACACCTTC; CDR3aa: CASSVTFTGMAHGYTF